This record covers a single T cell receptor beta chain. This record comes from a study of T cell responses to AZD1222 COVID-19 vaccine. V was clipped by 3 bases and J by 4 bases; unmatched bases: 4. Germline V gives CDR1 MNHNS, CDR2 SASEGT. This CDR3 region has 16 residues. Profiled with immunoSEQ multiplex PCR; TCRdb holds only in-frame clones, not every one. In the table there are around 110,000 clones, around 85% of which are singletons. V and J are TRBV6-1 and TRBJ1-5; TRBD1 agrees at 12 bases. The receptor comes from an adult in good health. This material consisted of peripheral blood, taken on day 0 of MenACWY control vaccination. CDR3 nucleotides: TGTGCCAGCAGTGAGGGACAGGGGGCGGTAAATCAGCCCCAGCATTTT. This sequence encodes CASSEGQGAVNQPQHF.